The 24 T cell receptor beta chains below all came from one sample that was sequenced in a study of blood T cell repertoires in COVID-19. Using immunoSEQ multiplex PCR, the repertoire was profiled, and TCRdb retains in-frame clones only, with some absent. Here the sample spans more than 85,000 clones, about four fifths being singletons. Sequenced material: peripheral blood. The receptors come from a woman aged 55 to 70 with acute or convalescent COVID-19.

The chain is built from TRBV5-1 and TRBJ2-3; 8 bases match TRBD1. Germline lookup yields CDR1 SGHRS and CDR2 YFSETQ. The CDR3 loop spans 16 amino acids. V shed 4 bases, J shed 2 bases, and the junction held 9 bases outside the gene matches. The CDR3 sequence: CASSGGQGEHTDTQYF. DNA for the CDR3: TGCGCCAGCAGCGGAGGACAGGGTGAACACACAGATACGCAGTATTTT.

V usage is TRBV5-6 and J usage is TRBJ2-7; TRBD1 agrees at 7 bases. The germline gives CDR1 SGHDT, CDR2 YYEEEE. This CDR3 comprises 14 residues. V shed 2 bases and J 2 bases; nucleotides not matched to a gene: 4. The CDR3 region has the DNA TGTGCCAGCAGCTTCCGGGACAGCCCCTACGAGCAGTACTTC. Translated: CASSFRDSPYEQYF.

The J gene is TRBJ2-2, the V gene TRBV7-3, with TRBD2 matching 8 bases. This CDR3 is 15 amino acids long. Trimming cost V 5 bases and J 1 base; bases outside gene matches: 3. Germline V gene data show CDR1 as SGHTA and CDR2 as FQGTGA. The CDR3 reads CASSPLAVNTGELFF. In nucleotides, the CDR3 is TGTGCCAGCAGCCCACTAGCGGTGAACACCGGGGAGCTGTTTTTT.

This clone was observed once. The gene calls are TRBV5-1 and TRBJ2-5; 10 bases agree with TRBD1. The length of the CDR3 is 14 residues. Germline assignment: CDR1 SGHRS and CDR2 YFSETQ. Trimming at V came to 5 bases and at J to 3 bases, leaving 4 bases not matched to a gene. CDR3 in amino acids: CASRPGTGEETQYF. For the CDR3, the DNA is TGCGCCAGCAGGCCCGGGACAGGGGAAGAGACCCAGTACTTC.

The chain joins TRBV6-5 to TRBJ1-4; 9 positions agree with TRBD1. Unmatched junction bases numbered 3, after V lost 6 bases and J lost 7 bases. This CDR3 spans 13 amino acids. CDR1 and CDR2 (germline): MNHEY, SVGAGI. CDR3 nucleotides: TGTGCCAGCAGGGCGACAGGGGGTGAAAAACTGTTTTTT. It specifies CASRATGGEKLFF.

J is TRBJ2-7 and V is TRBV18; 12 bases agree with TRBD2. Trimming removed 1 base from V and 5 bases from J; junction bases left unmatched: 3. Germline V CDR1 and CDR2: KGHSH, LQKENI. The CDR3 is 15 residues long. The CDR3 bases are TGTGCCAGCTCACCACTGTCTAGCGGGGGGGACGAGCAGTACTTC. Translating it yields CASSPLSSGGDEQYF.

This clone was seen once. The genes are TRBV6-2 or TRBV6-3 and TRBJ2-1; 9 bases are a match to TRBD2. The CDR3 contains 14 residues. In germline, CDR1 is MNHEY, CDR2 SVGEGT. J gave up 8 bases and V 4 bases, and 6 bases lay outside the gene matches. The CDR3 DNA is TGTGCCAGCAGTTCCCTAAGCGGGGGGCATGAGCAGTTCTTC. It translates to CASSSLSGGHEQFF.

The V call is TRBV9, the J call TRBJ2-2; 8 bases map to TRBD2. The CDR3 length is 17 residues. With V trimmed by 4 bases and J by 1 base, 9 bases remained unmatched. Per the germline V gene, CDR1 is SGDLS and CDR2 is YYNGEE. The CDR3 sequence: CASSPHSGGQNTGELFF. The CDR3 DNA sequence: TGTGCCAGCAGCCCCCACAGCGGGGGCCAGAACACCGGGGAGCTGTTTTTT.

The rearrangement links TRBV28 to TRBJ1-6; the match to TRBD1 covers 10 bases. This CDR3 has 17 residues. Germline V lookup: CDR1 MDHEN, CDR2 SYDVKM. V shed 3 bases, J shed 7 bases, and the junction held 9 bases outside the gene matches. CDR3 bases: TGTGCCAGCAGTTTTCGAGGGACAGGGGTGAGGAATTCACCCCTCCACTTT. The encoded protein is CASSFRGTGVRNSPLHF.

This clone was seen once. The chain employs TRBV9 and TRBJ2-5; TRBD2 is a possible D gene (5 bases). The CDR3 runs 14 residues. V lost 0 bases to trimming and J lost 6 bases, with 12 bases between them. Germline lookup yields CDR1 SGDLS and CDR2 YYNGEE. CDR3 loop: CASSVDEGWKTQYF. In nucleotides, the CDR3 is TGTGCCAGCAGCGTAGATGAGGGATGGAAGACCCAGTACTTC.

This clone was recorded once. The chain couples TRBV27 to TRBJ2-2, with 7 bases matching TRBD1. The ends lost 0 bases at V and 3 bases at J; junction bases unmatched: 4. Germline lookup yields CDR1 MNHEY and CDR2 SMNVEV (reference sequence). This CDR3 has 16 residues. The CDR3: CASSLSRGLDTGELFF. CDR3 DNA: TGTGCCAGCAGTTTATCGAGGGGGCTTGACACCGGGGAGCTGTTTTTT.

The CDR3 DNA reads TGTGCCAGCAGCTCTCGACTAGTCCCGTCCTACGAGCAGTACTTC. It translates to CASSSRLVPSYEQYF. The V and J genes are TRBV7-8 and TRBJ2-7, with D possibly TRBD2 on 6 matching bases. CDR3 size: 15 residues. Germline-derived CDR1 and CDR2 are SGHVS and FQNEAQ. Trimming stripped 4 bases from V and 1 base from J, with 14 bases between.

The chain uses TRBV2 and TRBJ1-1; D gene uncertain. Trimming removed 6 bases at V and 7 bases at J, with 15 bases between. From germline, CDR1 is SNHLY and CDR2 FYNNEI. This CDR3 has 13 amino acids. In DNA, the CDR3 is TGTGCCAGCAGGGAGTATGTCCGGAGTGAAGCTTTCTTT. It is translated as CASREYVRSEAFF.

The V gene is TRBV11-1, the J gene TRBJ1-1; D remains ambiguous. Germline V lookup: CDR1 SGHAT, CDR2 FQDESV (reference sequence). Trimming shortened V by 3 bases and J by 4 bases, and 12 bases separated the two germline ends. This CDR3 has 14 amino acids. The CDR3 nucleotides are TGTGCCAGCAGCTTCCTTGGTCTAGGCACTGAAGCTTTCTTT. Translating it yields CASSFLGLGTEAFF.

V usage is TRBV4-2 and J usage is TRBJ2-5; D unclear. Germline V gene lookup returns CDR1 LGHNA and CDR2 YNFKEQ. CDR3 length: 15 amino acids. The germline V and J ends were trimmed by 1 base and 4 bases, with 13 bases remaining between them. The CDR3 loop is CASSQGVSLSETQYF. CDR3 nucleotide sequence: TGTGCCAGCAGCCAAGGCGTTAGTCTTTCAGAGACCCAGTACTTC.

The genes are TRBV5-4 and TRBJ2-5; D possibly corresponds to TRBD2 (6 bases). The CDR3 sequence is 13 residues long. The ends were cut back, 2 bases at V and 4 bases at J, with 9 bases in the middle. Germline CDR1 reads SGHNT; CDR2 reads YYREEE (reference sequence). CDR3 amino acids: CASSFRGTETQYF. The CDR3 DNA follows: TGTGCCAGCAGCTTCCGGGGGACAGAGACCCAGTACTTC.

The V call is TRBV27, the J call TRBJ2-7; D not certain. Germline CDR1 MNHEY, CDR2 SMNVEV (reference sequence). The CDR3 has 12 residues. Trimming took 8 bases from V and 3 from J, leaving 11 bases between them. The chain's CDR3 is CASVSLSYEQYF. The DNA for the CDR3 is TGTGCCAGCGTAAGCCTGAGCTACGAGCAGTACTTC.

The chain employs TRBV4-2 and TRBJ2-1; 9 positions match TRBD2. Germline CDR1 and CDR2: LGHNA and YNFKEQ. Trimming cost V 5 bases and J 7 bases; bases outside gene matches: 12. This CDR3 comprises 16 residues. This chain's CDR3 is CASSVQAGGELNEQFF. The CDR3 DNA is TGTGCCAGCAGCGTCCAAGCGGGGGGTGAGTTGAATGAGCAGTTCTTC.

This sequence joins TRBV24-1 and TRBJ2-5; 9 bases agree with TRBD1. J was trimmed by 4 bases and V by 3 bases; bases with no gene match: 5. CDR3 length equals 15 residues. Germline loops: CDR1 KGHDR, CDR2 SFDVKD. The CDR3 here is CATSDMGQGAETQYF. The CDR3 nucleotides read TGTGCCACCAGTGATATGGGACAGGGAGCAGAGACCCAGTACTTC.

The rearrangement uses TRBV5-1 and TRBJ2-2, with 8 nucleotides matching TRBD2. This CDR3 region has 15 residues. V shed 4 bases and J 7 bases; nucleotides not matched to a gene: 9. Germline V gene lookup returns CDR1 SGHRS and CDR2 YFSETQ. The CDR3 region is CASSIASGLLGELFF. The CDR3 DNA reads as TGCGCCAGCAGCATAGCTAGCGGGTTACTCGGGGAGCTGTTTTTT.

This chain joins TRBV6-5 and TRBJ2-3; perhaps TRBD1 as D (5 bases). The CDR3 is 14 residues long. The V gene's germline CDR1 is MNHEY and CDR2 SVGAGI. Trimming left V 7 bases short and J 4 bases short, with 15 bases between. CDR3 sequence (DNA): TGTGCCAGCATGGACAACAGGCCCCCAGATACGCAGTATTTT. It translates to CASMDNRPPDTQYF.

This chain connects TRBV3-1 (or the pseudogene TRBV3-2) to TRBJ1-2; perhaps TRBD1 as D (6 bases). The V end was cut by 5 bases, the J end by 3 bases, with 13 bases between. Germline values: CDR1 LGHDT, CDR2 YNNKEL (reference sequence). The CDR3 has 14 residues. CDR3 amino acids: CASSNSGEHYGYTF. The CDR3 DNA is TGTGCCAGCAGCAACTCAGGGGAGCACTATGGCTACACCTTC.

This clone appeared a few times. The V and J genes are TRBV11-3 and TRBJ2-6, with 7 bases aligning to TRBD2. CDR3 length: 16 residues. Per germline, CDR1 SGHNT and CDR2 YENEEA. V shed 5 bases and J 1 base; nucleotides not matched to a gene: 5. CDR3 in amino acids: CASSPPGRSGANVLTF. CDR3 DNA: TGTGCCAGCAGCCCCCCCGGGAGGTCTGGGGCCAACGTCCTGACTTTC.

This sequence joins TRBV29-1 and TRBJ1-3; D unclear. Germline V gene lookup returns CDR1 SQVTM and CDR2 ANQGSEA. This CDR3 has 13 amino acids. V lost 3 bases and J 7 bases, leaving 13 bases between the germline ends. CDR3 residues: CSVERVLGNTIYF. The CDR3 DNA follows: TGCAGCGTTGAGAGGGTTCTCGGGAACACCATATATTTT.